This T cell receptor beta chain was sequenced in a study of T cells in Graves' hyperthyroidism and ophthalmopathy. This clonotype was observed a few times. RNA transcripts gave rise to amplified TCR beta CDR3 regions. First-round RT-PCR targeting the TCR CDR3 was performed with the HTBI primer set. One entry per CDR3 protein, called by TCRdb with MiXCR from the multiplex PCR reads. Of hundreds of thousands of distinct CDR3 sequences in the sample, under 25% were seen once. The CDR3 loop spans 15 amino acids. Looked up from germline, CDR1 is KGHSH and CDR2 is LQKENI. Losses at the gene ends were 5 bases for V and 4 bases for J; bases not matched to a gene: 5.

Sequenced material: blood. The V gene is TRBV18, the J gene TRBJ2-5, with 12 nucleotides matching TRBD2. The receptor's source is a man aged 30 to 45 with Graves' ophthalmopathy. The CDR3 sequence: CASSRLAGEAETQYF. For the CDR3, the DNA is TGTGCCAGCTCAAGACTAGCGGGAGAGGCAGAGACCCAGTACTTC. Complete variable domain (other parts from reference TRBV18 and TRBJ2-5): NAGVMQNPRHLVRRRGQEARLRCSPMKGHSHVYWYRQLPEEGLKFMVYLQKENIIDESGMPKERFSAEFPKEGPSILRIQQVVRGDSAAYFCASSRLAGEAETQYFGPGTRLLVL.